This T cell receptor (beta chain) was recovered during a study of T cells in localized non-small cell lung cancer. Only in-frame clones appear in the TCRdb table, and some are missing; sequencing was by immunoSEQ multiplex PCR. The sample has around 50,000 clones; around 86% are singletons. CDR3 length: 21 amino acids. The V segment lost 3 bases and the J segment 5 bases; nucleotides outside the gene matches: 21. The V gene's germline CDR1 is SQVTM and CDR2 ANQGSEA. This specimen was PBMCs, taken before any cancer treatment. The J gene is TRBJ2-1, the V gene TRBV29-1; 14 nucleotides agree with TRBD2. The TCR originated in a man between 35 and 75 years old with stage II lung adenocarcinoma. The CDR3 is CSVDARTQGLAGVRGHNEQFF. CDR3 sequence (DNA): TGCAGCGTTGACGCACGCACTCAGGGACTAGCGGGGGTCCGAGGGCACAATGAGCAGTTCTTC.